This passage covers 16 T cell receptor beta chains from one sample sequenced in a study of T cell responses to AZD1222 COVID-19 vaccine. Profiling relied on immunoSEQ multiplex PCR, and the TCRdb table lists in-frame clones only, not all of them. The sample lists 150,000 to 190,000 clones, roughly nine tenths occurring once. The sample in question was peripheral blood, obtained after recovery from COVID-19. Every receptor here comes from an adult who had recovered from COVID-19.

In its sample, this clone was seen a few times. This rearrangement joins TRBV7-8 to TRBJ2-7; D is uncertain. The CDR3 length is 13 residues. V gave up 3 bases and J gave up 7 bases, with 13 bases separating them. CDR1 and CDR2 from the germline V gene are SGHVS and FQNEAQ. The CDR3 loop reads CASSFLALGEQYF. The DNA of the CDR3 is TGTGCCAGCAGCTTCCTCGCCTTGGGGGAGCAGTACTTC.

The CDR3 nucleotides are TGTGCCAGCAGCTCTCGGAGCGCGACTAGTGGCGGGGAGCTGTTTTTT. It encodes CASSSRSATSGGELFF. The V and J genes are TRBV7-6 and TRBJ2-2, with TRBD2 as a possible D gene (6 bases). The CDR3 contains 16 residues. Germline CDR1 and CDR2: SGHVS and FNYEAQ. V shed 4 bases and J shed 7 bases, with 19 bases lying between them.

CDR3 coding DNA: TGTGCCAGCTCCCTCCTAGCCCCAGGGACAGGGGGCGAAGGATCCTATAATTCACCCCTCCACTTT. Amino acids: CASSLLAPGTGGEGSYNSPLHF. This rearrangement joins TRBV18 to TRBJ1-6; 12 positions match TRBD1. The V gene's germline CDR1 is KGHSH and CDR2 LQKENI. The V gene end was trimmed by 6 bases and the J gene end by 1 base; junction bases not matched to a gene: 19. The CDR3 is 22 residues long.

V and J are TRBV11-3 and TRBJ2-1; possible D gene TRBD1, 5 bases. V was clipped by 3 bases and J by 0 bases, with 12 bases between them. The CDR3 runs 16 residues. Germline V gene sequence: CDR1 SGHNT, CDR2 YENEEA. The CDR3 nucleotides read TGTGCCAGCAGCTTGGGGCTAGTTGACTCCTACAATGAGCAGTTCTTC. Its translation: CASSLGLVDSYNEQFF.

This clone came up once. This chain uses TRBV5-1 with TRBJ2-7; D is ambiguous. Trimming removed 4 bases from V and 0 bases from J, with 11 bases in between. This CDR3 contains 14 residues. In germline, CDR1 is SGHRS, CDR2 YFSETQ. The CDR3 DNA reads TGCGCCAGCAGCGCAGACCCAGACTCCTACGAGCAGTACTTC. Translating it yields CASSADPDSYEQYF.

V is TRBV6-5 and J is TRBJ1-2; D remains ambiguous. The V end lost 5 bases, the J end lost 1 base, and 11 bases lay between the germline ends. CDR3 size: 14 residues. From germline, CDR1 is MNHEY and CDR2 SVGAGI. The CDR3, as DNA: TGTGCCAGCAGTCCCCTGCGGGTTAACTATGGCTACACCTTC. This translates into CASSPLRVNYGYTF.

V is TRBV28 and J is TRBJ2-2; D is uncertain. Trimming cost V 6 bases and J 2 bases, with 10 bases left between them. The CDR3 extends over 14 amino acids. Germline V gives CDR1 MDHEN, CDR2 SYDVKM. The CDR3 reads CASSPPINTGELFF. The CDR3 DNA sequence: TGTGCCAGCAGCCCCCCCATTAACACCGGGGAGCTGTTTTTT.

This clone was counted a single time. J is TRBJ2-7 and V is TRBV9; 8 bases align to TRBD2. Germline V lookup: CDR1 SGDLS, CDR2 YYNGEE. V shed 2 bases, J shed 3 bases, and the junction held 7 bases outside the gene matches. The CDR3 spans 15 residues. In DNA form, the CDR3 reads TGTGCCAGCAGCGTTGGGAGGACTAGCCTCTACGAGCAGTACTTC. This encodes CASSVGRTSLYEQYF.

In its sample, this clone was seen once. This chain connects TRBV27 to TRBJ1-2, with 9 nucleotides matching TRBD1. V lost 2 bases and J lost 1; bases outside the gene matches: 5. This CDR3 comprises 16 residues. Per the germline V gene, CDR1 is MNHEY and CDR2 is SMNVEV (reference sequence). As DNA, the CDR3 is TGTGCCAGCAGTTTAGGTGGACAGGGGCTTAACTATGGCTACACCTTC. This translates into CASSLGGQGLNYGYTF.

CDR3 loop: CAIGSGGDNEQFF. CDR3 bases: TGTGCCATCGGTAGCGGGGGGGACAATGAGCAGTTCTTC. The chain has TRBV10-3 and TRBJ2-1; 11 bases line up with TRBD2. The CDR3 contains 13 residues. Trimming took 8 bases from V and 5 from J; bases not matched to a gene: 2. Germline CDR1 is ENHRY and CDR2 is SYGVKD.

In nucleotides, the CDR3 is TGTGCCAGCAGTTTATCGACTAGGAAGTTCTTC. Amino acids: CASSLSTRKFF. V usage is TRBV12-3 or TRBV12-4 and J usage is TRBJ2-1; TRBD2 might be the D (6 bases). V lost 2 bases, J lost 14 bases, and 10 bases lay in between. The CDR3 loop spans 11 amino acids.

The chain uses TRBV3-1 (or the pseudogene TRBV3-2) and TRBJ2-1, with 10 bases fitting TRBD2. V trimming: 4 bases; J trimming: 9 bases; junction bases outside the gene matches: 6. Germline CDR1 is LGHDT and CDR2 is YNNKEL (reference sequence). The CDR3 loop spans 14 amino acids. In DNA, the CDR3 is TGTGCCAGCAGCCTTAGCGGGGGGAAAAGTGAGCAGTTCTTC. Translating gives CASSLSGGKSEQFF.

The chain joins TRBV24-1 to TRBJ1-1; tentatively, D is TRBD1 (5 bases). This CDR3 is built from 14 residues. V gave up 3 bases and J gave up 4 bases, with 11 bases separating them. Germline values: CDR1 KGHDR, CDR2 SFDVKD. DNA of the CDR3: TGTGCCACCAGTGATCCCTCTGGGGGCACTGAAGCTTTCTTT. Protein product: CATSDPSGGTEAFF.

The chain joins TRBV6-2 or TRBV6-3 to TRBJ1-3; D gene uncertain. The CDR3 is 13 residues long. Trimming left V 2 bases short and J 4 bases short, with 6 bases between. Germline V CDR1 and CDR2: MNHEY, SVGEGT. The chain's CDR3 is CASSYAEGNTIYF. The CDR3 DNA reads as TGTGCCAGCAGTTACGCAGAGGGAAACACCATATATTTT.

The chain combines TRBV7-9 with TRBJ1-1; a weak D match, TRBD1 (5 bases). Trimming pared 3 bases from V and 0 bases from J, leaving 11 bases between. The CDR3 totals 15 residues. The germline V gene encodes CDR1 SEHNR and CDR2 FQNEAQ (reference sequence). CDR3: CASSLGGDVNTEAFF. The CDR3 bases are TGTGCCAGCAGCTTGGGAGGGGACGTGAACACTGAAGCTTTCTTT.

This chain joins TRBV5-1 and TRBJ1-1; D is unresolved. Deletions cut 1 base from V and 4 bases from J, with 26 bases between. Germline assignment: CDR1 SGHRS and CDR2 YFSETQ. The CDR3 totals 19 residues. CDR3 in amino acids: CASSLNLPAGRGLGTEAFF. CDR3 DNA sequence: TGCGCCAGCAGCTTGAACCTCCCAGCTGGACGAGGATTAGGCACTGAAGCTTTCTTT. Filled out from reference TRBV5-1 and TRBJ1-1, the complete variable domain reads KAGVTQTPRYLIKTRGQQVTLSCSPISGHRSVSWYQQTPGQGLQFLFEYFSETQRNKGNFPGRFSGRQFSNSRSEMNVSTLELGDSALYLCASSLNLPAGRGLGTEAFFGQGTRLTVV.